This passage covers 20 T cell receptor beta chains from one sample sequenced in a study of T cells in localized non-small cell lung cancer. Some clones are missing from TCRdb's copy, which holds only in-frame ones; the method was immunoSEQ multiplex PCR. The table has 20,000 to 25,000 clones, 80% to 90% seen once. This specimen was peripheral blood, taken before any cancer treatment. Receptor source: a male donor at least 60 years old with stage I squamous cell lung carcinoma.

The rearrangement joins TRBV7-2 to TRBJ2-7; 8 bases are shared with TRBD1. Losses at the gene ends were 5 bases for V and 5 bases for J; bases not matched to a gene: 8. The CDR3 spans 14 residues. CDR1 is SGHTA, CDR2 FQGNSA, per germline. The CDR3 nucleotides read TGTGCCAGCAGCCCGACCTGGACAGGGAACGAGCAGTACTTC. Translated: CASSPTWTGNEQYF.

The chain joins TRBV11-2 to TRBJ1-1; 8 nucleotides match TRBD1. CDR1 is SGHAT, CDR2 FQNNGV, per germline. V was pared by 5 bases and J by 0 bases, with 14 bases of the junction left unmatched. The CDR3 runs to 18 residues. The CDR3 coding sequence is TGTGCCAGCAGCCGGACATTCAGGGGGCAGGTTCTGAACACTGAAGCTTTCTTT. It translates to CASSRTFRGQVLNTEAFF. Complete variable domain (other parts from reference TRBV11-2 and TRBJ1-1): EAGVAQSPRYKIIEKRQSVAFWCNPISGHATLYWYQQILGQGPKLLIQFQNNGVVDDSQLPKDRFSAERLKGVDSTLKIQPAKLEDSAVYLCASSRTFRGQVLNTEAFFGQGTRLTVV.

This clone was observed a single time. The chain joins TRBV2 to TRBJ1-3, with unresolved D. CDR1 is SNHLY and CDR2 is FYNNEI in the germline V gene. The CDR3 contains 16 residues. V was trimmed by 5 bases and J by 0 bases, leaving 14 bases between them. The DNA for the CDR3 is TGTGCCAGCAGTCCTGGACCCGGTTTCTCTGGAAACACCATATATTTT. It is translated as CASSPGPGFSGNTIYF.

This clone was seen more than once but under ten times. The chain uses TRBV4-2 and TRBJ1-2, with no clear D. There are 15 residues in the CDR3. The germline V gene encodes CDR1 LGHNA and CDR2 YNFKEQ. Deletions cut 1 base from V and 4 bases from J, with 13 bases between. The CDR3 nucleotides read TGTGCCAGCAGCCAAGGGGCGTCCGCGATCTATGGCTACACCTTC. Amino acids: CASSQGASAIYGYTF.

About this clone: One end of the junction is discordant with germline, which a read error may explain. The chain has TRBV7-2 and TRBJ2-2; 12 bases match TRBD2. Germline V gene sequence: CDR1 SGHTA, CDR2 FQGNSA. The CDR3 length is 16 residues. The CDR3 sequence: CASSLAGGSKTGELFF. The DNA of the CDR3 is TGTGCCAGCAGCCTAGCGGGGGGGAGTAAGACCGGGGAGCTGTTTTTT.

The rearrangement links TRBV5-5 to TRBJ2-1; no clear D gene. Trimming stripped 0 bases from V and 2 bases from J, with 9 bases between. CDR3 length: 15 residues. Germline CDR1 is SGHKS and CDR2 is YYEKEE (reference sequence). The CDR3 sequence: CASSLDWTTYNEQFF. Here the CDR3 DNA reads TGTGCCAGCAGCTTGGACTGGACCACCTACAATGAGCAGTTCTTC.

CDR3 sequence: CASSQDNNGGPYEQYF. In DNA, the CDR3 is TGTGCCAGCAGCCAAGATAACAACGGCGGGCCCTACGAGCAGTACTTC. V and J are TRBV4-2 and TRBJ2-7, with a weak D call TRBD2 (5 bases). The CDR3 loop spans 16 amino acids. Germline V CDR1 and CDR2: LGHNA, YNFKEQ. Deletions cut 0 bases from V and 2 bases from J, with 14 bases between.

The chain has TRBV12-5 and TRBJ1-5, with a possible D match to TRBD1 (5 bases). The V end lost 0 bases, the J end lost 9 bases, and 9 bases lay between the germline ends. CDR3 length: 13 amino acids. Germline CDR1 and CDR2: LGHNT and FRNRAP. DNA of the CDR3: TGTGCTAGTGGTTTGGTACTGGGGGGGCCCCAGCATTTT. Its protein is CASGLVLGGPQHF.

V and J are TRBV6-5 and TRBJ1-2; a weak D match, TRBD1 (6 bases). The CDR3 contains 14 residues. The germline CDR1 and CDR2 sequences are MNHEY and SVGAGI. Trimming removed 6 bases from V and 5 bases from J, with 16 bases in between. CDR3 loop: CASSRRTANYGYTF. The CDR3 DNA reads TGTGCCAGCAGCCGACGGACAGCGAATTATGGCTACACCTTC.

This clone was seen only a few times. The J gene is TRBJ2-2, the V gene TRBV4-1, with D possibly TRBD1 on 6 matching bases. Germline CDR1 is MGHRA and CDR2 is YSYEKL. This CDR3 is built from 16 residues. Trimming removed 0 bases at V and 2 bases at J, with 10 bases between. The CDR3 protein is CASSQDRGHNTGELFF. The CDR3, as DNA: TGCGCCAGCAGCCAAGACCGGGGACACAACACCGGGGAGCTGTTTTTT.

The chain carries TRBV7-3 and TRBJ2-3, with 7 bases lining up with TRBD1. Germline-derived CDR1 and CDR2 are SGHTA and FQGTGA. The ends lost 1 base at V and 1 base at J; junction bases unmatched: 8. The CDR3 consists of 17 residues. The DNA of the CDR3 is TGTGCCAGCAGCTTAAAGCCTCGGGACAGACGCACAGATACGCAGTATTTT. It specifies CASSLKPRDRRTDTQYF.

CDR3 sequence: CASSFGTDSNYGYTF. In DNA form, the CDR3 reads TGTGCCAGCAGCTTCGGGACAGACTCTAACTATGGCTACACCTTC. The chain combines TRBV7-9 with TRBJ1-2, with 7 bases that match TRBD1. Per germline, CDR1 SEHNR and CDR2 FQNEAQ (reference sequence). With 3 bases clipped from V and 0 bases from J, the junction kept 4 bases outside the gene matches. The CDR3 totals 15 residues. Looking up the rest from reference TRBV7-9 and TRBJ1-2 gives the full variable domain: DTGVSQNPRHKITKRGQNVTFRCDPISEHNRLYWYRQTLGQGPEFLTYFQNEAQLEKSRLLSDRFSAERPKGSFSTLEIQRTEQGDSAMYLCASSFGTDSNYGYTFGSGTRLTVV.

V and J are TRBV19 and TRBJ1-4; D may be TRBD1 (6 bases). The CDR3 contains 15 residues. The germline gives CDR1 LNHDA, CDR2 SQIVND (reference sequence). Trimming cost V 3 bases and J 6 bases, with 14 bases left between them. This CDR3 reads CASSMGGSGYEKLFF. The DNA for the CDR3 is TGTGCCAGTAGTATGGGGGGCTCAGGCTATGAAAAACTGTTTTTT.

The chain carries TRBV14 and TRBJ2-4; unclear D gene. Trimming cost V 0 bases and J 8 bases, with 23 bases left between them. CDR3 length: 18 residues. The germline V gene has CDR1 SGHDN and CDR2 FVKESK. CDR3 region: CASSQEGPRGVTEDIQYF. CDR3 coding DNA: TGTGCCAGCAGCCAAGAAGGTCCGCGTGGGGTAACCGAGGACATTCAGTACTTC.

V and J are TRBV7-2 and TRBJ1-4; D is uncertain. The CDR3 has 14 residues. Trimming cost V 1 base and J 8 bases, with 11 bases left between them. Germline CDR1 is SGHTA and CDR2 is FQGNSA. The CDR3 DNA reads as TGTGCCAGCAGCTTAGTTACGGGTCCCGAAAAACTGTTTTTT. It specifies CASSLVTGPEKLFF.

The J gene is TRBJ1-1, the V gene TRBV28; no clear D. Germline V gene data show CDR1 as MDHEN and CDR2 as SYDVKM. The CDR3 has 15 residues. V gave up 2 bases and J gave up 6 bases, with 16 bases separating them. CDR3 region: CASSLGPSRTAEAFF. The CDR3 nucleotides are TGTGCCAGCAGTTTAGGTCCTAGTAGGACCGCTGAAGCTTTCTTT.

The J gene is TRBJ1-2, the V gene TRBV5-4; unclear D gene. V shed 7 bases and J shed 1 base, with 8 bases lying between them. CDR1 is SGHNT, CDR2 YYREEE, per germline (reference sequence). The CDR3 covers 12 residues. The CDR3 region is CASWSFNYGYTF. The CDR3 DNA sequence: TGTGCCAGCTGGAGTTTTAACTATGGCTACACCTTC. Full variable domain (remainder filled in from reference TRBV5-4 and TRBJ1-2): ETGVTQSPTHLIKTRGQQVTLRCSSQSGHNTVSWYQQALGQGPQFIFQYYREEENGRGNFPPRFSGLQFPNYSSELNVNALELDDSALYLCASWSFNYGYTFGSGTRLTVV.

The CDR3 region is CASTDERRGYTF. The CDR3 region has the DNA TGTGCCAGCACCGACGAGAGGCGAGGCTACACCTTC. The chain uses TRBV28 and TRBJ1-2; D unclear. V lost 7 bases to trimming and J lost 8 bases, with 14 bases between them. Germline CDR1 MDHEN, CDR2 SYDVKM. The length of the CDR3 is 12 residues.

The V call is TRBV6-5, the J call TRBJ1-1; D might be TRBD1 (6 bases). V dropped 2 bases and J dropped 5 bases, with 12 bases sitting between them. Germline assignment: CDR1 MNHEY and CDR2 SVGAGI. The length of the CDR3 is 14 residues. In nucleotides, the CDR3 is TGTGCCAGCAGTTACGGCGGAGGGGGGACTGAAGCTTTCTTT. Its translation is CASSYGGGGTEAFF.

This chain uses TRBV7-9 with TRBJ2-3; 7 bases map to TRBD2. CDR1 SEHNR and CDR2 FQNEAQ come from the germline V gene (reference sequence). V shed 0 bases, J shed 2 bases, and the junction held 8 bases outside the gene matches. CDR3 size: 17 residues. DNA of the CDR3: TGTGCCAGCAGCTTAGCGCTGGGAGGGGTGGACACAGATACGCAGTATTTT. Its protein product is CASSLALGGVDTDTQYF.